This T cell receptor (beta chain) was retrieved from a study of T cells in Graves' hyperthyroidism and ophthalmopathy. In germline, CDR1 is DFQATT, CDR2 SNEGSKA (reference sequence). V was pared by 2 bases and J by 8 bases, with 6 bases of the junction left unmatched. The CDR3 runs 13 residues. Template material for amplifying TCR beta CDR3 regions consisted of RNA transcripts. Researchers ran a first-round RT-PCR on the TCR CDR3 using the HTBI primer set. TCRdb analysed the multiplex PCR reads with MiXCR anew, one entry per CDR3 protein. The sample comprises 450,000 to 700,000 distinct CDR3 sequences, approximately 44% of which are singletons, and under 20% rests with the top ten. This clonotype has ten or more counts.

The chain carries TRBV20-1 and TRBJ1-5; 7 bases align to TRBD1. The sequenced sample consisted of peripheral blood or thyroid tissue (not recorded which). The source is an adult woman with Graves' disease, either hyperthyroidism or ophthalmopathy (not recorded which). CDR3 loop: CSARRTGQEPQHF. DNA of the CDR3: TGCAGTGCTAGACGGACAGGCCAGGAGCCCCAGCATTTT.